These 24 T cell receptor beta chains were all obtained from the same sample, sequenced in a study of blood T cell repertoires in COVID-19. Data came from immunoSEQ multiplex PCR; TCRdb stores just in-frame clones and leaves some out. The sample has about 310,000 clones, around 89% seen once. Sequenced sample: peripheral blood. Receptors originate from a middle-aged woman with COVID-19, enrolled during active disease.

V and J are TRBV30 and TRBJ1-5, with D unresolved. The CDR3 loop spans 16 amino acids. The ends were cut back, 2 bases at V and 1 base at J, with 15 bases in the middle. Germline V lookup: CDR1 GTSNPN, CDR2 SVGIG (reference sequence). CDR3 in DNA: TGTGCCTGGAGTCGCGGTGCGGGGATGAGCAATCAGCCCCAGCATTTT. Translating gives CAWSRGAGMSNQPQHF.

V usage is TRBV11-3 and J usage is TRBJ2-5; no firm D call. V was trimmed by 5 bases and J by 5 bases, leaving 12 bases between them. The CDR3 is 13 residues long. Germline V gene data show CDR1 as SGHNT and CDR2 as YENEEA. CDR3 region: CASSRQVAETQYF. CDR3 sequence (DNA): TGTGCCAGCAGCCGTCAGGTGGCGGAGACCCAGTACTTC.

This clone was detected only a few times. This rearrangement joins TRBV7-2 to TRBJ2-7; TRBD1 is a possible D gene (5 bases). Per the germline V gene, CDR1 is SGHTA and CDR2 is FQGNSA. This CDR3 comprises 12 residues. Trimming pared 5 bases from V and 2 bases from J, leaving 7 bases between. The CDR3: CASSPTAYEQYF. DNA for the CDR3: TGTGCCAGCAGCCCGACAGCCTACGAGCAGTACTTC.

The CDR3 nucleotides are TGTGCCAGCAGCTGGGGGGACGGGGCCTCAACCTACGAGCAGTACTTC. Translated: CASSWGDGASTYEQYF. The rearrangement joins TRBV5-4 to TRBJ2-7, with D maybe TRBD2 (6 bases). The length of the CDR3 is 16 residues. Trimming stripped 3 bases from V and 2 bases from J, with 18 bases between. Germline V gene lookup returns CDR1 SGHNT and CDR2 YYREEE (reference sequence).

On this clone itself: One end of the junction varies from germline; a read error may be responsible. The chain has TRBV7-8 and TRBJ2-7, with TRBD1 identical over 10 bases. The CDR3 is 14 amino acids. The germline gives CDR1 SGHVS, CDR2 FQNEAQ. CDR3 DNA sequence: TGTGCCAGCAGCCACCCCTCCGGGACAGGGGCCCCGTTGTTC. Its protein product is CASSHPSGTGAPLF.

The chain combines TRBV5-6 with TRBJ1-5, with D possibly TRBD1 on 6 matching bases. Per the germline V gene, CDR1 is SGHDT and CDR2 is YYEEEE. The ends were cut back, 4 bases at V and 3 bases at J, with 14 bases in the middle. This CDR3 region has 15 residues. The CDR3 sequence is CASSRRGGPNQPQHF. CDR3 coding DNA: TGTGCCAGCAGCCGGCGGGGGGGGCCCAATCAGCCCCAGCATTTT.

The genes are TRBV3-1 (or the pseudogene TRBV3-2) and TRBJ1-4, with TRBD1 as a possible D gene (5 bases). The CDR3 contains 19 residues. The germline CDR1 and CDR2 sequences are LGHDT and YNNKEL (reference sequence). V was pared by 4 bases and J by 0 bases, with 21 bases between. In DNA, the CDR3 is TGTGCCAGCAGCCGCCCGCGAGACAGATCTGGACCAACTAATGAAAAACTGTTTTTT. This sequence encodes CASSRPRDRSGPTNEKLFF.

This clone has just one count. The chain carries TRBV7-2 and TRBJ2-7; D uncertain. Germline-derived CDR1 and CDR2 are SGHTA and FQGNSA. The V gene lost 2 bases and the J gene lost 0 bases, with 8 bases spanning the gap. This CDR3 region has 14 residues. CDR3 sequence reads: CASSLLQLSYEQYF. Written as DNA, the CDR3 is TGTGCCAGCAGCTTACTACAGCTCTCCTACGAGCAGTACTTC.

The V gene is TRBV7-9, the J gene TRBJ2-5; a weak D match, TRBD1 (6 bases). This CDR3 has 19 amino acids. Trimming took off 2 bases at V and 3 bases at J, with 25 bases between the two ends. Per germline, CDR1 SEHNR and CDR2 FQNEAQ (reference sequence). This CDR3 is CASSLPGVGWDVAKETQYF. CDR3 DNA: TGTGCCAGCAGCTTACCAGGGGTGGGGTGGGATGTGGCCAAAGAGACCCAGTACTTC.

The V gene is TRBV28, the J gene TRBJ2-7; 8 positions match TRBD1. The CDR3 has 14 residues. V lost 7 bases to trimming and J lost 5 bases; unmatched junction nucleotides: 10. Germline lookup yields CDR1 MDHEN and CDR2 SYDVKM. For the CDR3, the DNA is TGTGCCAGCACACCGACCAGGGGGCTGAACGAGCAGTACTTC. It translates to CASTPTRGLNEQYF.

The V call is TRBV28, the J call TRBJ1-5, with no clear D. Trimming took off 5 bases at V and 5 bases at J, with 19 bases between the two ends. The germline V gene has CDR1 MDHEN and CDR2 SYDVKM. The CDR3 sequence is 16 residues long. The CDR3 DNA reads as TGTGCCAGCAGTCCGCCTTGGTCGACCGGGGATCAGCCCCAGCATTTT. Its protein product is CASSPPWSTGDQPQHF.

CDR3 bases: TGCAGTGCTAGTGACGGACAGGGGTATGGCTACACCTTC. It translates to CSASDGQGYGYTF. This chain connects TRBV20-1 to TRBJ1-2, with 9 bases aligning to TRBD1. Trimming removed 3 bases from V and 5 bases from J; junction bases left unmatched: 4. Germline V gene lookup returns CDR1 DFQATT and CDR2 SNEGSKA (reference sequence). This CDR3 has 13 residues.

The chain recombines TRBV7-9 with TRBJ2-3; tentative D call: TRBD2 (6 bases). The CDR3 has 16 residues. In germline, CDR1 is SEHNR, CDR2 FQNEAQ (reference sequence). V lost 5 bases and J lost 3, with 18 bases in between. CDR3 protein: CASSPRLGTPTDTQYF. The CDR3 region has the DNA TGTGCCAGCAGCCCGCGACTAGGGACTCCTACAGATACGCAGTATTTT.

The chain has TRBV6-5 and TRBJ1-5, with D uncertain. The CDR3 is 15 amino acids. Germline assignment: CDR1 MNHEY and CDR2 SVGAGI. Trimming left V 8 bases short and J 2 bases short, with 16 bases between. CDR3 in amino acids: CASGQAGKGNQPQHF. For the CDR3, the DNA is TGTGCCAGCGGGCAGGCGGGGAAAGGCAATCAGCCCCAGCATTTT.

This chain uses TRBV7-2 with TRBJ2-5; 8 bases match TRBD2. The CDR3 length is 14 residues. Per germline, CDR1 SGHTA and CDR2 FQGNSA. V shed 1 base, J shed 4 bases, and the junction held 2 bases outside the gene matches. CDR3 region: CASSLGGRLETQYF. CDR3 sequence (DNA): TGTGCCAGCAGCTTAGGCGGGAGGCTAGAGACCCAGTACTTC.

This clone came up once. The V and J genes are TRBV5-6 and TRBJ1-4, with D perhaps matching TRBD1 (5 bases). V lost 3 bases to trimming and J lost 4 bases, with 22 bases between them. Germline V gives CDR1 SGHDT, CDR2 YYEEEE. The CDR3 is made up of 18 amino acids. The CDR3 here is CASSSERERGLVNEKLFF. The CDR3 DNA follows: TGTGCCAGCAGCTCAGAGAGAGAACGGGGACTGGTTAATGAAAAACTGTTTTTT.

The chain links TRBV5-5 to TRBJ1-3, with D possibly TRBD1 on 6 matching bases. CDR1 and CDR2 from the germline V gene are SGHKS and YYEKEE (reference sequence). The CDR3 runs to 18 residues. V lost 4 bases and J 0 bases, leaving 20 bases between the germline ends. The CDR3 protein is CASSPTSTGLGSGNTIYF. The DNA for the CDR3 is TGTGCCAGCAGCCCTACTTCCACAGGGCTGGGCTCTGGAAACACCATATATTTT.

This CDR3 reads CASSDRQGAGELFF. CDR3 in DNA: TGTGCCAGCAGCGACCGACAGGGGGCCGGGGAGCTGTTTTTT. V and J are TRBV7-9 and TRBJ2-2; 9 bases line up with TRBD1. The V segment lost 5 bases and the J segment 6 bases; nucleotides outside the gene matches: 4. The CDR3 consists of 14 residues. Per germline, CDR1 SEHNR and CDR2 FQNEAQ (reference sequence). The variable domain in full, with the rest retrieved from reference TRBV7-9 and TRBJ2-2, is DTGVSQNPRHKITKRGQNVTFRCDPISEHNRLYWYRQTLGQGPEFLTYFQNEAQLEKSRLLSDRFSAERPKGSFSTLEIQRTEQGDSAMYLCASSDRQGAGELFFGEGSRLTVL.

The V call is TRBV5-1, the J call TRBJ1-6; 7 nucleotides agree with TRBD1. CDR1 and CDR2 from the germline V gene are SGHRS and YFSETQ. Trimming removed 2 bases from V and 7 bases from J; junction bases left unmatched: 3. The CDR3 sequence is 14 residues long. In nucleotides, the CDR3 is TGCGCCAGCAGCTTTGGGACAGAGAATTCACCCCTCCACTTT. Protein product: CASSFGTENSPLHF.

The chain recombines TRBV5-6 with TRBJ1-6; 7 bases align to TRBD1. CDR1 and CDR2 (germline): SGHDT, YYEEEE. The CDR3 runs 16 residues. Germline trimming cut 0 bases from V and 5 bases from J; bases unmatched to any gene: 5. This CDR3 reads CASSLGTGYNNSPLHF. CDR3 nucleotides: TGTGCCAGCAGCTTGGGGACAGGTTACAATAATTCACCCCTCCACTTT.

This chain links TRBV5-1 with TRBJ1-1; 7 positions agree with TRBD1. CDR3 length: 14 residues. Germline assignment: CDR1 SGHRS and CDR2 YFSETQ. The junction had 8 bases not matched to a gene; V was cut back by 4 bases and J by 5 bases. CDR3 DNA sequence: TGCGCCAGCAGCCCCAGGGGGTTGGGAACTGAAGCTTTCTTT. Encoded protein: CASSPRGLGTEAFF.

A remark on this clone: The sample holds other DNA sequences that translate to the same CDR3. The chain employs TRBV2 and TRBJ1-5; D is uncertain. The CDR3 consists of 13 residues. Trimming took off 5 bases at V and 0 bases at J, with 5 bases between the two ends. The V gene's germline CDR1 is SNHLY and CDR2 FYNNEI. The chain's CDR3 is CASSPGSNQPQHF. The CDR3 DNA reads as TGTGCCAGCAGTCCGGGTAGCAATCAGCCCCAGCATTTT.

V is TRBV24-1 and J is TRBJ1-2; no definite D call. The CDR3 runs to 11 residues. The V gene lost 2 bases and the J gene lost 7 bases, with 4 bases spanning the gap. CDR1 is KGHDR, CDR2 SFDVKD, per germline. The CDR3 DNA follows: TGTGCCACCAGTGATTGGGCTGGCTACACCTTC. Amino acid sequence: CATSDWAGYTF.

The chain employs TRBV27 and TRBJ1-1; TRBD1 might be the D (5 bases). The CDR3 length is 15 residues. CDR1 is MNHEY and CDR2 is SMNVEV in the germline V gene (reference sequence). Trimming took off 3 bases at V and 10 bases at J, with 21 bases between the two ends. The chain's CDR3 is CASSLFAGGDGGAFF. The DNA of the CDR3 is TGTGCCAGCAGTTTGTTCGCAGGAGGGGACGGGGGAGCTTTCTTT.